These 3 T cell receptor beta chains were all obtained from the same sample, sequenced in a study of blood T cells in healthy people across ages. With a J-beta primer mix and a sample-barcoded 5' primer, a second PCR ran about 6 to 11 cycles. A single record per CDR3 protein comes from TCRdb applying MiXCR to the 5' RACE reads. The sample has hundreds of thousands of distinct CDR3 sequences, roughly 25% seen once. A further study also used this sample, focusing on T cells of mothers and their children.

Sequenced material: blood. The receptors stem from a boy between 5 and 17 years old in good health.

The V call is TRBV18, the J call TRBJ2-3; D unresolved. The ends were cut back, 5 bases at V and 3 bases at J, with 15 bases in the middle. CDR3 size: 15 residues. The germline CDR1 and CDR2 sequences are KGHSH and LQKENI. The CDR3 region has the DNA TGTGCCAGCTCATGGTCGGGCCAACTTACAGATACGCAGTATTTT. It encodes CASSWSGQLTDTQYF. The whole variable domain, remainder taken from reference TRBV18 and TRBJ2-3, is NAGVMQNPRHLVRRRGQEARLRCSPMKGHSHVYWYRQLPEEGLKFMVYLQKENIIDESGMPKERFSAEFPKEGPSILRIQQVVRGDSAAYFCASSWSGQLTDTQYFGPGTRLTVL.

CDR3 in amino acids: CATSRDVGPGDEKLFF. The CDR3 bases are TGTGCCACCAGCAGAGATGTCGGCCCGGGGGATGAAAAACTGTTTTTT. This rearrangement joins TRBV15 to TRBJ1-4, with D possibly matching TRBD1 (5 bases). Trimming took 0 bases from V and 6 from J, leaving 14 bases between them. Germline V CDR1 and CDR2: LNHNV, YYDKDF (reference sequence). This CDR3 comprises 16 residues. The entire variable domain, with the rest obtained from reference TRBV15 and TRBJ1-4, is as follows: DAMVIQNPRYQVTQFGKPVTLSCSQTLNHNVMYWYQQKSSQAPKLLFHYYDKDFNNEADTPDNFQSRRPNTSFCFLDIRSPGLGDTAMYLCATSRDVGPGDEKLFFGSGTQLSVL.

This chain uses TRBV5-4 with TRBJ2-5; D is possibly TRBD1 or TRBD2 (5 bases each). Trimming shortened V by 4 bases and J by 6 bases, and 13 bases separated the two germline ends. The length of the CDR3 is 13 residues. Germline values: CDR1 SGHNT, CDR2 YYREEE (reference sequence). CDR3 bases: TGTGCCAGCAGCCTGGGACCCCCCCAGACCCAGTACTTC. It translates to CASSLGPPQTQYF.